This TCR beta chain was found in a study of blood T cell repertoires in COVID-19. Study summary: The United States, Italy and Spain supplied acute and convalescent COVID-19 samples. Sources were T cells, B-cell-depleted T cells, or PBMCs; the material itself was cDNA or gDNA.

V was clipped by 0 bases and J by 4 bases, with 15 bases between them. Germline CDR1 reads LNHDA; CDR2 reads SQIVND (reference sequence). CDR3 length equals 16 residues. As originally analysed: It was from reference gene primer amplification that nucleated cell counts were estimated. Generated by immunoSEQ multiplex PCR, the TCRdb table keeps only in-frame clones and is missing some. Clone size and the V and J calls come from that table; the DNA yielded D and trimming. The data show some 160,000 clones, with 70% to 90% seen just once and approximately 3% held by the top ten. The sequencing sample was made of peripheral blood. The chain links TRBV19 to TRBJ1-2, with D maybe TRBD1 (5 bases). This TCR came from a man in his 60s with acute or convalescent COVID-19. CDR3: CASSIDRGGSSYGYTF. The CDR3, as DNA: TGTGCCAGTAGTATAGATCGGGGGGGATCCTCCTATGGCTACACCTTC.